The next 27 T cell receptor beta chains were all read from a single sample in a study of radiation and T cells in renal cell carcinoma. TCRdb's table, derived via immunoSEQ multiplex PCR, lists solely in-frame clones and lacks some. The table includes about 140,000 clones, approximately 87% detected once. Specified time point: baseline pretreatment blood. Treatment reported: 15 Gy SBRT to primary tumor, nephrectomy 4 weeks later. The specimen comprised blood, sampled from a patient whose treatment included radiotherapy and nephrectomy. The receptors originated from a woman aged 45-65 years with renal cell carcinoma.

The V gene is TRBV10-3, the J gene TRBJ2-2; 13 bases agree with TRBD2. The CDR3 has 14 residues. V shed 11 bases and J 5 bases; nucleotides not matched to a gene: 5. The germline gives CDR1 ENHRY, CDR2 SYGVKD. This CDR3 is CASSGLAGTGELFF. Here the CDR3 DNA reads TGTGCCTCATCGGGACTAGCGGGGACCGGGGAGCTGTTTTTT.

The chain employs TRBV5-1 and TRBJ1-2; 7 nucleotides align to TRBD1. This CDR3 is built from 16 residues. CDR1 is SGHRS and CDR2 is YFSETQ in the germline V gene. J was trimmed by 2 bases and V by 1 base; bases with no gene match: 8. CDR3 region: CASSLTLGTANYGYTF. Written as DNA, the CDR3 is TGCGCCAGCAGCTTGACACTCGGGACAGCCAACTATGGCTACACCTTC.

V is TRBV2 and J is TRBJ1-2, with 7 bases fitting TRBD1. Germline V CDR1 and CDR2: SNHLY, FYNNEI. The CDR3 is 13 amino acids. V shed 7 bases, J shed 4 bases, and the junction held 6 bases outside the gene matches. The CDR3 nucleotides read TGTGCCAGCAACGTACAGGGGACCTATGGCTACACCTTC. Translation gives CASNVQGTYGYTF.

J is TRBJ1-1 and V is TRBV10-1; 7 bases match TRBD1. Trimming cost V 6 bases and J 1 base; bases outside gene matches: 5. CDR1 and CDR2 (germline): WNHNN, SYGVQD (reference sequence). This CDR3 spans 14 amino acids. The CDR3 is CASSRDSENTEAFF. As DNA, the CDR3 is TGCGCCAGCAGCCGGGACAGCGAGAACACTGAAGCTTTCTTT.

The chain employs TRBV5-5 and TRBJ2-6; D may be TRBD2 (6 bases). Germline values: CDR1 SGHKS, CDR2 YYEKEE (reference sequence). Trimming shortened V by 4 bases and J by 4 bases, and 15 bases separated the two germline ends. The CDR3 consists of 16 residues. CDR3: CASSPGRGFGANVLTF. CDR3 nucleotide sequence: TGTGCCAGCAGCCCGGGGCGGGGATTCGGGGCCAACGTCCTGACTTTC.

The CDR3 protein is CASSRTSAAYEQYF. CDR3 nucleotides: TGTGCCAGTAGTAGGACTAGCGCTGCCTACGAGCAGTACTTC. The chain carries TRBV19 and TRBJ2-7; TRBD2 matches at 9 bases. The V segment lost 4 bases and the J segment 2 bases; nucleotides outside the gene matches: 3. Germline CDR1 LNHDA, CDR2 SQIVND (reference sequence). The CDR3 is 14 residues long. The whole variable domain, remainder taken from reference TRBV19 and TRBJ2-7, is DGGITQSPKYLFRKEGQNVTLSCEQNLNHDAMYWYRQDPGQGLRLIYYSQIVNDFQKGDIAEGYSVSREKKESFPLTVTSAQKNPTAFYLCASSRTSAAYEQYFGPGTRLTVT.

J is TRBJ2-7 and V is TRBV5-1, with D possibly matching TRBD1 (6 bases). V was shortened by 4 bases and J by 3 bases, with 20 bases between the two germline ends. The CDR3 covers 16 residues. Looked up from germline, CDR1 is SGHRS and CDR2 is YFSETQ. The chain's CDR3 is CASSDSDSPAIYEQYF. CDR3 coding DNA: TGCGCCAGCAGCGACTCGGACAGTCCGGCAATCTACGAGCAGTACTTC.

This clone has at least ten counts. The chain has TRBV5-5 and TRBJ2-7; 9 positions match TRBD1. This CDR3 has 15 residues. The J segment lost 3 bases and the V segment lost 3 bases, leaving 7 bases of the junction unmatched. In germline, CDR1 is SGHKS, CDR2 YYEKEE (reference sequence). For the CDR3, the DNA is TGTGCCAGCAGCTCTCCGACAGGGGGTGACTACGAGCAGTACTTC. Encoded protein: CASSSPTGGDYEQYF.

This clone occurred a few times. V and J are TRBV9 and TRBJ1-2; 9 bases are a match to TRBD1. This CDR3 comprises 15 residues. V was clipped by 6 bases and J by 3 bases; unmatched bases: 9. Germline CDR1 and CDR2: SGDLS and YYNGEE. In DNA, the CDR3 is TGTGCCAGCAACCCAGGGACAGGGTTTGACTATGGCTACACCTTC. Protein sequence: CASNPGTGFDYGYTF.

This chain uses TRBV6-5 with TRBJ1-2, with D maybe TRBD1 (5 bases). Germline lookup yields CDR1 MNHEY and CDR2 SVGAGI. The V gene lost 2 bases and the J gene lost 0 bases, with 10 bases spanning the gap. The CDR3 totals 15 residues. DNA for the CDR3: TGTGCCAGCAGTTACCAGGGACTAGCTAACTATGGCTACACCTTC. It codes for CASSYQGLANYGYTF.

The rearrangement links TRBV5-1 to TRBJ1-2; 7 nucleotides line up with TRBD1. This CDR3 contains 14 residues. Germline CDR1 reads SGHRS; CDR2 reads YFSETQ. V was pared by 4 bases and J by 0 bases, with 3 bases of the junction left unmatched. The CDR3 loop is CASSVDRANYGYTF. In nucleotides, the CDR3 is TGCGCCAGCAGCGTCGACAGGGCTAACTATGGCTACACCTTC.

A few counts support this clone. The rearrangement joins TRBV5-6 to TRBJ1-5; no definite D call. Trimming left V 4 bases short and J 0 bases short, with 5 bases between. Germline CDR1 reads SGHDT; CDR2 reads YYEEEE. The CDR3 has 13 residues. The CDR3, as DNA: TGTGCCAGCAGCACCAGTAGCAATCAGCCCCAGCATTTT. It yields the protein CASSTSSNQPQHF. The full variable domain, with the rest looked up from reference TRBV5-6 and TRBJ1-5, is DAGVTQSPTHLIKTRGQQVTLRCSPKSGHDTVSWYQQALGQGPQFIFQYYEEEERQRGNFPDRFSGHQFPNYSSELNVNALLLGDSALYLCASSTSSNQPQHFGDGTRLSIL.

The V gene is TRBV29-1, the J gene TRBJ2-2, with D perhaps matching TRBD1 (6 bases). The germline V and J ends were trimmed by 7 bases and 5 bases, with 8 bases remaining between them. The CDR3 consists of 11 residues. Germline lookup yields CDR1 SQVTM and CDR2 ANQGSEA. CDR3 DNA sequence: TGCAGCGCCCAGGGGACCGGGGAGCTGTTTTTT. This codes for CSAQGTGELFF.

The chain is built from TRBV2 and TRBJ2-7, with TRBD1 matching over 7 bases. The CDR3 sequence is 13 residues long. Germline CDR1 and CDR2: SNHLY and FYNNEI. V shed 9 bases and J 5 bases; nucleotides not matched to a gene: 10. The CDR3, as DNA: TGTGCCAGACAACAGGGGTCGGTGGACGAGCAGTACTTC. Protein product: CARQQGSVDEQYF.

This rearrangement joins TRBV6-5 to TRBJ1-5; tentative D call: TRBD1 (6 bases). The length of the CDR3 is 15 residues. The germline CDR1 and CDR2 sequences are MNHEY and SVGAGI. Trimming removed 6 bases at V and 6 bases at J, with 18 bases between. The CDR3 sequence is CASSPQGLEGQPQHF. The CDR3 nucleotides are TGTGCCAGCAGCCCACAGGGTTTAGAGGGTCAGCCCCAGCATTTT.

The chain recombines TRBV18 with TRBJ2-3; TRBD2 agrees at 10 bases. The CDR3 covers 15 residues. Per the germline V gene, CDR1 is KGHSH and CDR2 is LQKENI. The V segment lost 2 bases and the J segment 7 bases; nucleotides outside the gene matches: 6. CDR3 sequence: CASSPSGLAANTQYF. The CDR3 DNA reads as TGTGCCAGCTCACCATCCGGACTAGCGGCCAATACGCAGTATTTT.

This chain connects TRBV4-2 to TRBJ2-7; D uncertain. CDR3 length: 13 amino acids. CDR1 and CDR2 (germline): LGHNA, YNFKEQ. The V end lost 0 bases, the J end lost 3 bases, and 6 bases lay between the germline ends. The CDR3, as DNA: TGTGCCAGCAGCCAAGATGGGCGCTACGAGCAGTACTTC. Its translation is CASSQDGRYEQYF.

The chain joins TRBV7-2 to TRBJ2-3; tentative D call: TRBD2 (6 bases). Trimming removed 2 bases from V and 0 bases from J, with 12 bases in between. CDR1 and CDR2 (germline): SGHTA, FQGNSA. This CDR3 contains 16 residues. CDR3 nucleotides: TGTGCCAGCAGCTTACGGGCTAGCGTTAGCACAGATACGCAGTATTTT. This encodes CASSLRASVSTDTQYF.

The genes are TRBV5-1 and TRBJ2-7; maybe TRBD2 (6 bases). With 4 bases removed from V and 3 bases from J, the gap between germline ends came to 17 bases. CDR3 length equals 15 residues. From germline, CDR1 is SGHRS and CDR2 YFSETQ. This chain's CDR3 is CASSPAALGGYEQYF. In nucleotides, the CDR3 is TGCGCCAGCAGCCCAGCGGCCCTCGGGGGCTACGAGCAGTACTTC.

This clone has just a few counts. This chain links TRBV6-5 with TRBJ1-1; 9 positions agree with TRBD1. Trimming cost V 6 bases and J 2 bases; bases outside gene matches: 4. The CDR3 contains 14 residues. Germline lookup yields CDR1 MNHEY and CDR2 SVGAGI. The CDR3: CASRRTGVNTEAFF. Here the CDR3 DNA reads TGTGCCAGCAGAAGGACAGGGGTAAACACTGAAGCTTTCTTT.

The chain links TRBV14 to TRBJ2-1; D is unresolved. The CDR3 is made up of 13 amino acids. CDR1 is SGHDN and CDR2 is FVKESK in the germline V gene. V lost 2 bases and J lost 4, with 6 bases in between. The CDR3 loop is CASSQFAYNEQFF. The CDR3 DNA reads as TGTGCCAGCAGCCAATTCGCGTACAATGAGCAGTTCTTC.

This clone came up once. The V call is TRBV27, the J call TRBJ1-4, with 7 bases matching TRBD1. The CDR3 loop spans 16 amino acids. V dropped 4 bases and J dropped 4; count of bases not matched to a gene: 9. Germline V gene data show CDR1 as MNHEY and CDR2 as SMNVEV (reference sequence). The CDR3: CASSSQGWGGNEKLFF. DNA for the CDR3: TGTGCCAGCAGTTCACAGGGGTGGGGGGGTAATGAAAAACTGTTTTTT.

The chain employs TRBV20-1 and TRBJ2-7; D gene ambiguous. Trimming left V 6 bases short and J 3 bases short, with 9 bases between. CDR3 length: 11 amino acids. CDR1 DFQATT and CDR2 SNEGSKA come from the germline V gene (reference sequence). For the CDR3, the DNA is TGCAGTGCAAGGTCCCTCTACGAGCAGTACTTC. It encodes CSARSLYEQYF.

The chain is built from TRBV6-5 and TRBJ2-1, with 8 positions matching TRBD2. Trimming cost V 2 bases and J 7 bases; bases outside gene matches: 10. Germline V gene sequence: CDR1 MNHEY, CDR2 SVGAGI. The CDR3 sequence is 16 residues long. The CDR3 DNA is TGTGCCAGCAGTTACCGCAGCACTTCGGGGGGGAATGAGCAGTTCTTC. Amino acid sequence: CASSYRSTSGGNEQFF.

This clone was seen a handful of times. The V gene is TRBV29-1, the J gene TRBJ1-1; no clear D gene. Trimming took 4 bases from V and 10 from J, leaving 19 bases between them. CDR3 length: 13 residues. Germline V gives CDR1 SQVTM, CDR2 ANQGSEA. The CDR3 is CSVATGSGLGAFF. CDR3 DNA sequence: TGCAGCGTTGCCACCGGATCAGGTCTCGGAGCTTTCTTT.

This chain connects TRBV5-6 to TRBJ1-2, with a tentative D call TRBD1 (5 bases). V shed 1 base and J shed 7 bases, with 20 bases lying between them. This CDR3 is 16 amino acids long. Germline assignment: CDR1 SGHDT and CDR2 YYEEEE. CDR3 sequence: CASSLFKTVRGGGYTF. CDR3 nucleotides: TGTGCCAGCAGCTTGTTTAAGACGGTGAGGGGTGGTGGCTACACCTTC.

This clone was observed a single time. The gene calls are TRBV19 and TRBJ1-1; D is unresolved. The CDR3 length is 14 residues. Trimming took off 5 bases at V and 4 bases at J, with 14 bases between the two ends. The germline V gene encodes CDR1 LNHDA and CDR2 SQIVND (reference sequence). CDR3 sequence: CASSLLRESTEAFF. The CDR3 bases are TGTGCCAGTAGTCTCCTCCGGGAGTCCACTGAAGCTTTCTTT.